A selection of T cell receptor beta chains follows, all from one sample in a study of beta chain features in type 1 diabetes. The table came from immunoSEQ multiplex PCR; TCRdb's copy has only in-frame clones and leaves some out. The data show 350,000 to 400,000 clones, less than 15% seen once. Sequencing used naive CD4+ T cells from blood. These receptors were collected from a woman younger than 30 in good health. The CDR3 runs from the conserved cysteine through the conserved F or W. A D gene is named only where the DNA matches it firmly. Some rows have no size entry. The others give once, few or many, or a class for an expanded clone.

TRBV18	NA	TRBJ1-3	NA	CASSPPGVSGNTIYF	TGTGCCAGCTCACCTCCCGGAGTCTCTGGAAACACCATATATTTT
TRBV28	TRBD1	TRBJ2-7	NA	CASRGQLSSYEQYF	TGTGCCAGCAGGGGACAGTTGAGCTCCTACGAGCAGTACTTC
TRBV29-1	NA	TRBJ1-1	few	CSALEAGALRTEAFF	TGCAGCGCCCTCGAGGCTGGAGCCCTCCGCACTGAAGCTTTCTTT
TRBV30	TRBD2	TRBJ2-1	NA	CAWSVRSGVRSPEQFF	TGTGCCTGGAGTGTCCGTAGCGGGGTTAGATCCCCTGAGCAGTTCTTC
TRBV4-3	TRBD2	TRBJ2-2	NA	CASSPFLSGRAGELFF	TGCGCCAGCAGCCCATTCCTTAGCGGGAGGGCCGGGGAGCTGTTTTTT
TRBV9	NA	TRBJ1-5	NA	CASSVDTGFNQPQHF	TGTGCCAGCAGCGTAGATACAGGGTTCAATCAGCCCCAGCATTTT
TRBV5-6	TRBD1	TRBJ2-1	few	CASSFTGGLYNEQFF	TGTGCCAGCAGCTTCACAGGGGGACTCTACAATGAGCAGTTCTTC
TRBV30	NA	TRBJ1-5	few	CAWSVPGWQANQPQHF	TGTGCCTGGAGTGTACCTGGGTGGCAGGCCAATCAGCCCCAGCATTTT
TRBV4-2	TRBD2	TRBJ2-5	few	CASSQGLAGAQETQYF	TGTGCCAGCAGCCAAGGACTAGCGGGAGCCCAAGAGACCCAGTACTTC
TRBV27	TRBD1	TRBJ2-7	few	CASSPRQGAYEQYF	TGTGCCAGCAGTCCTCGACAGGGTGCCTACGAGCAGTACTTC
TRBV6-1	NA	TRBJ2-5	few	CASSESGLPQETQYF	TGTGCCAGCAGTGAAAGCGGACTCCCACAAGAGACCCAGTACTTC
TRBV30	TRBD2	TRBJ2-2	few	CAWTGLAGTNTGELFF	TGTGCCTGGACCGGACTAGCGGGGACGAACACCGGGGAGCTGTTTTTT
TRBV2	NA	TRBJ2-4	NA	CASRVEDIQYF	TGTGCCAGCAGGGTGGAGGACATTCAGTACTTC
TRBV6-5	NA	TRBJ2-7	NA	CASSRGTGEQYF	TGTGCCAGCTCCAGGGGAACGGGCGAGCAGTACTTC
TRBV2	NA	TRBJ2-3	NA	CASSAFGGISTDTQYF	TGTGCCAGCAGTGCTTTTGGCGGGATTAGCACAGATACGCAGTATTTT
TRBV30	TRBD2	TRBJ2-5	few	CAGSAGAGETQYF	TGTGCCGGTTCAGCGGGGGCGGGGGAGACCCAGTACTTC
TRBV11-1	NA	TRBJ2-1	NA	CASGEGSYNEQFF	TGTGCCAGCGGTGAGGGCTCCTACAATGAGCAGTTCTTC
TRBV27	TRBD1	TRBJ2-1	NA	CASGRQGVTYEQFF	TGTGCCAGCGGCCGACAGGGGGTTACGTATGAGCAGTTCTTC
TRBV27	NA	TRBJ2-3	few	CASSLLTDTDTQYF	TGTGCCAGCAGTTTACTAACAGACACAGATACGCAGTATTTT
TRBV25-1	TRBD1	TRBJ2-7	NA	CASSEPGQRPYEQYF	TGTGCCAGCAGTGAACCGGGACAGAGACCCTACGAGCAGTACTTC
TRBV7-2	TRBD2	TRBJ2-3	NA	CASSLAGLAGGGDTQYF	TGTGCCAGCAGCTTAGCGGGACTAGCGGGAGGCGGGGATACGCAGTATTTT
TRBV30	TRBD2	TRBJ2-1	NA	CAWRRESYNEQFF	TGTGCCTGGAGGCGGGAGTCCTACAATGAGCAGTTCTTC
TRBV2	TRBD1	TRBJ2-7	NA	CASAWDRAHEQYF	TGTGCCAGCGCTTGGGACAGAGCCCACGAGCAGTACTTC